The 22 T cell receptor beta chains below come from one sample, sequenced in a study of blood T cell repertoires in COVID-19. The method was immunoSEQ multiplex PCR; TCRdb's version includes in-frame clones alone and lacks a portion of them. This sample carries some 58,000 clones, around 79% of them seen once, and the ten largest clones take about 29%. Specimen: peripheral blood. These receptors originate from a human donor in a cohort sampled during active COVID-19.

The rearrangement joins TRBV10-3 to TRBJ2-2, with TRBD2 matching 12 bases. This CDR3 has 17 residues. The V gene end was trimmed by 2 bases and the J gene end by 5 bases; junction bases not matched to a gene: 6. Germline V lookup: CDR1 ENHRY, CDR2 SYGVKD. The CDR3 DNA follows: TGTGCCATCAGTGAGCGATGGGGGACTAGCGGGACCGGGGAGCTGTTTTTT. Amino acids: CAISERWGTSGTGELFF.

The chain links TRBV5-1 to TRBJ1-6, with 7 nucleotides matching TRBD1. Looked up from germline, CDR1 is SGHRS and CDR2 is YFSETQ. There are 15 residues in the CDR3. V trimming: 0 bases; J trimming: 6 bases; junction bases outside the gene matches: 3. The CDR3 region has the DNA TGCGCCAGCAGCTTGGGGGCAGGGGGTAATTCACCCCTCCACTTT. Its translation is CASSLGAGGNSPLHF. The variable domain in full, completed from reference TRBV5-1 and TRBJ1-6, reads KAGVTQTPRYLIKTRGQQVTLSCSPISGHRSVSWYQQTPGQGLQFLFEYFSETQRNKGNFPGRFSGRQFSNSRSEMNVSTLELGDSALYLCASSLGAGGNSPLHFGNGTRLTVT.

V and J are TRBV3-1 (or the pseudogene TRBV3-2) and TRBJ1-1; a possible D gene is TRBD1 (6 bases). This CDR3 spans 13 amino acids. Germline CDR1 is LGHDT and CDR2 is YNNKEL (reference sequence). The ends were cut back, 4 bases at V and 4 bases at J, with 10 bases in the middle. This CDR3 is CASSPGVFTEAFF. In DNA form, the CDR3 reads TGTGCCAGCAGCCCAGGGGTATTCACTGAAGCTTTCTTT.

The rearrangement joins TRBV2 to TRBJ2-5; D unclear. Germline CDR1 reads SNHLY; CDR2 reads FYNNEI. CDR3 size: 12 residues. V was cut by 8 bases and J by 6 bases, with 13 bases left in between. As DNA, the CDR3 is TGTGCCAGCGGTTACAGCCAGCAGACCCAGTACTTC. This sequence encodes CASGYSQQTQYF. The entire variable domain, with the rest obtained from reference TRBV2 and TRBJ2-5, is as follows: EPEVTQTPSHQVTQMGQEVILRCVPISNHLYFYWYRQILGQKVEFLVSFYNNEISEKSEIFDDQFSVERPDGSNFTLKIRSTKLEDSAMYFCASGYSQQTQYFGPGTRLLVL.

V is TRBV28 and J is TRBJ1-4; 9 bases are shared with TRBD1. Germline V gene lookup returns CDR1 MDHEN and CDR2 SYDVKM. CDR3 length: 15 amino acids. The junction had 8 bases not matched to a gene; V was cut back by 5 bases and J by 7 bases. The CDR3 DNA follows: TGTGCCAGCAGTACCCGGACAGGGGTGCGTGAAAAACTGTTTTTT. As protein: CASSTRTGVREKLFF.

The chain carries TRBV9 and TRBJ1-1; D not certain. The CDR3 is 13 amino acids. Germline V gene lookup returns CDR1 SGDLS and CDR2 YYNGEE. Trimming cost V 5 bases and J 2 bases, with 10 bases left between them. CDR3 protein: CASSSLTNTEAFF. The CDR3 DNA sequence: TGTGCCAGCAGTTCCCTGACAAACACTGAAGCTTTCTTT.

The V call is TRBV7-9, the J call TRBJ2-3; D is unclear. The CDR3 is 12 amino acids. The ends were cut back, 3 bases at V and 7 bases at J, with 8 bases in the middle. Looked up from germline, CDR1 is SEHNR and CDR2 is FQNEAQ (reference sequence). This chain's CDR3 is CASSFAENTQYF. The CDR3 coding sequence is TGTGCCAGCAGCTTCGCGGAGAATACGCAGTATTTT.

There are a few counts of this clone. V gene TRBV28 combines with J gene TRBJ1-5, with D hard to call. This CDR3 spans 13 amino acids. V lost 3 bases and J 6 bases, leaving 9 bases between the germline ends. The V gene's germline CDR1 is MDHEN and CDR2 SYDVKM. DNA for the CDR3: TGTGCCAGCAGTTTGATCGGGTTTCAGCCCCAGCATTTT. Protein sequence: CASSLIGFQPQHF.

J is TRBJ1-2 and V is TRBV28; the D is unclear. Germline CDR1 reads MDHEN; CDR2 reads SYDVKM. Trimming stripped 3 bases from V and 3 bases from J, with 14 bases between. The CDR3 is 15 amino acids. CDR3 DNA sequence: TGTGCCAGCAGTTTGGCAGATCCTGGAGACTATGGCTACACCTTC. Translating it yields CASSLADPGDYGYTF.

Points on this clone: A read error likely explains this, since a far larger clone differs by one base. V is TRBV15 and J is TRBJ2-2; 7 nucleotides align to TRBD2. The CDR3 extends over 17 amino acids. The germline V gene has CDR1 LNHNV and CDR2 YYDKDF (reference sequence). CDR3 coding DNA: TGTGCCACCGGCAGAGATAGTTCTAGCGGGAACACCGGGGAGCTGTTTTTT. Translated: CATGRDSSSGNTGELFF.

The chain carries TRBV6-2 or TRBV6-3 and TRBJ1-5, with 8 bases identical to TRBD1. The ends lost 5 bases at V and 4 bases at J; junction bases unmatched: 1. This CDR3 is built from 13 residues. Germline V CDR1 and CDR2: MNHEY, SVGEGT. For the CDR3, the DNA is TGTGCCAGCAGTCGGGACAGGAATCAGCCCCAGCATTTT. Protein: CASSRDRNQPQHF.

This chain links TRBV28 with TRBJ2-3; 7 bases align to TRBD2. Germline values: CDR1 MDHEN, CDR2 SYDVKM. Trimming took 5 bases from V and 14 from J; bases not matched to a gene: 16. This CDR3 is 14 amino acids long. Here the CDR3 reads CASSPPDWSGARYF. CDR3 sequence (DNA): TGTGCCAGCAGTCCGCCGGACTGGAGCGGGGCCCGGTATTTT.

The chain is built from TRBV11-2 and TRBJ2-7, with 9 bases aligning to TRBD1. The germline CDR1 and CDR2 sequences are SGHAT and FQNNGV. The ends lost 6 bases at V and 6 bases at J; junction bases unmatched: 9. The CDR3 covers 14 residues. The CDR3: CASSSPGQGAEQYF. The DNA of the CDR3 is TGTGCCAGCAGTTCGCCGGGACAGGGCGCCGAGCAGTACTTC.

This clone occurred a few times. This sequence joins TRBV10-3 and TRBJ2-7; TRBD2 matches 7 bases. J was trimmed by 0 bases and V by 2 bases; bases with no gene match: 4. Germline V gene data show CDR1 as ENHRY and CDR2 as SYGVKD. This CDR3 region has 15 residues. The CDR3 is CAISEVGGSSYEQYF. DNA of the CDR3: TGTGCCATCAGTGAGGTGGGGGGGAGCTCCTACGAGCAGTACTTC.

The rearrangement uses TRBV9 and TRBJ2-1; 8 bases map to TRBD1. Germline lookup yields CDR1 SGDLS and CDR2 YYNGEE. The CDR3 has 15 residues. J gave up 4 bases and V 2 bases, and 5 bases lay outside the gene matches. The CDR3 loop is CASSVAGDRYNEQFF. The CDR3 coding sequence is TGTGCCAGCAGCGTGGCCGGGGACAGGTACAATGAGCAGTTCTTC.

The rearrangement links TRBV6-4 to TRBJ1-3, with D possibly being TRBD1 (5 bases). Germline CDR1 is MRHNA and CDR2 is SNTAGT. V gave up 7 bases and J gave up 8 bases, with 15 bases separating them. This CDR3 has 13 residues. The CDR3 bases are TGTGCCAGCATCTCTCTCGGGGGGGACACCATATATTTT. It translates to CASISLGGDTIYF.

This clone is a singleton in its sample. The V gene is TRBV25-1, the J gene TRBJ1-2; D is uncertain. CDR3 size: 14 residues. The germline V gene has CDR1 MGHDK and CDR2 SYGVNS. V lost 2 bases to trimming and J lost 4 bases, with 11 bases between them. The CDR3 sequence is CASSEPGAVYGYTF. DNA for the CDR3: TGTGCCAGCAGTGAACCCGGAGCCGTCTATGGCTACACCTTC.

The V call is TRBV30, the J call TRBJ1-2; 10 bases fit TRBD1. The CDR3 covers 14 residues. V lost 3 bases and J lost 7; bases outside the gene matches: 8. CDR1 is GTSNPN, CDR2 SVGIG, per germline (reference sequence). The CDR3 nucleotides are TGTGCCTGGAGGGCCCTGACAGGGGGCGTTGGCTACACCTTC. It translates to CAWRALTGGVGYTF. Looking up the rest from reference TRBV30 and TRBJ1-2 gives the full variable domain: SQTIHQWPATLVQPVGSPLSLECTVEGTSNPNLYWYRQAAGRGLQLLFYSVGIGQISSEVPQNLSASRPQDRQFILSSKKLLLSDSGFYLCAWRALTGGVGYTFGSGTRLTVV.

This clone showed up just once. The V call is TRBV6-6, the J call TRBJ2-7; 10 bases agree with TRBD1. V dropped 8 bases and J dropped 3; count of bases not matched to a gene: 13. Germline V lookup: CDR1 MNHNY, CDR2 SVGAGI (reference sequence). CDR3 length equals 16 residues. This chain's CDR3 is CASGNRDRGRFYEQYF. CDR3 bases: TGTGCCAGCGGAAACCGAGACAGGGGGCGTTTCTACGAGCAGTACTTC.

The V gene is TRBV3-1 (or the pseudogene TRBV3-2), the J gene TRBJ2-5; a weak D match, TRBD2 (5 bases). The CDR3 extends over 14 amino acids. Germline CDR1 reads LGHDT; CDR2 reads YNNKEL (reference sequence). Trimming pared 1 base from V and 4 bases from J, leaving 10 bases between. The CDR3 sequence: CASSQGARAETQYF. CDR3 nucleotides: TGTGCCAGCAGCCAAGGTGCGAGGGCAGAGACCCAGTACTTC.

By share, this clone ranks as medium-sized. V gene TRBV30 combines with J gene TRBJ2-7; 7 nucleotides agree with TRBD1. Losses at the gene ends were 3 bases for V and 6 bases for J; bases not matched to a gene: 11. CDR3 length: 14 amino acids. Germline lookup yields CDR1 GTSNPN and CDR2 SVGIG (reference sequence). The CDR3 bases are TGTGCCTGGAGGAAGCGACAGGGTGAGGCCGAGCAGTACTTC. Encoded protein: CAWRKRQGEAEQYF.

The rearrangement joins TRBV12-3 or TRBV12-4 to TRBJ1-1, with 8 nucleotides matching TRBD1. J gave up 11 bases and V 6 bases, and 5 bases lay outside the gene matches. The CDR3 loop spans 11 amino acids. The CDR3 bases are TGTGCCAGCAGAAAGACAGGGGACGCTTTCTTT. It is translated as CASRKTGDAFF.